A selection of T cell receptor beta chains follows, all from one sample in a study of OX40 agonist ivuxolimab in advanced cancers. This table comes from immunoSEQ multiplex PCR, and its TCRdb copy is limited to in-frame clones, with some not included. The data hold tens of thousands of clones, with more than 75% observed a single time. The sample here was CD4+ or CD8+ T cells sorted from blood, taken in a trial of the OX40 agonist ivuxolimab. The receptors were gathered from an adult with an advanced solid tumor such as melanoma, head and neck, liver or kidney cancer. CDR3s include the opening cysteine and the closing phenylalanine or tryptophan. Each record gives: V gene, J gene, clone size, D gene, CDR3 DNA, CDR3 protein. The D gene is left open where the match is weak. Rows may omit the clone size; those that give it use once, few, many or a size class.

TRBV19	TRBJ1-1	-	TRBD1	TGTGCCAGTAGCTCTGGAACCGGGACAGGGGATGAAGCTTTCTTT	CASSSGTGTGDEAFF
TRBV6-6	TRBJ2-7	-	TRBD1	TGTGCCAGCAGTTCGTATAACAGGGGTACCTACGAGCAGTACTTC	CASSSYNRGTYEQYF
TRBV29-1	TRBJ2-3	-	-	TGCAGCGCCAGGGGACGGTTCGAGGGTACGCAGTATTTT	CSARGRFEGTQYF
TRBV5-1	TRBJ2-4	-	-	TGCGCCAGCAGCTCGGGGGTAGCCAAAAACATTCAGTACTTC	CASSSGVAKNIQYF
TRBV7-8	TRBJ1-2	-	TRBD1	TGTGCCAGCAGCTTTGGGACAGGGCGCTTGGTTTTCTATGGCTACACCTTC	CASSFGTGRLVFYGYTF
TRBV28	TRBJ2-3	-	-	TGTGCCAGCAGCCAAATAGGTTCCAGCACAGATACGCAGTATTTT	CASSQIGSSTDTQYF
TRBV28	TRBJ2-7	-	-	TGTGCCAGCAGTTTGGCAGGGCGCTCCTACGAGCAGTACTTC	CASSLAGRSYEQYF
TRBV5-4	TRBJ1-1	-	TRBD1	TGTGCCAGCAGCCGAGCCGGGACAGCGAGTTTCGGGACTGAAGCTTTCTTT	CASSRAGTASFGTEAFF
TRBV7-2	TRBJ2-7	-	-	TGTGCCAGCAGCCCACAGGGAGGTTCCTACGAGCAGTACTTC	CASSPQGGSYEQYF
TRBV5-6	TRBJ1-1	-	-	TGTGCCAGCAGCCCGAGCCTGGGGACTAGGAACACTGAAGCTTTCTTT	CASSPSLGTRNTEAFF
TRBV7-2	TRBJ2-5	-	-	TGTGCCAGCAGCTCCTCTCGAGAGACCCAGTACTTC	CASSSSRETQYF
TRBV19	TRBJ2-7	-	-	TGTGCCAGTAGTAATCAGGGGCTGGGCGAGCAGTACTTC	CASSNQGLGEQYF
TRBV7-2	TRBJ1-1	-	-	TGTGCCAGCAGCTTCTATAACTCTGAAGCTTTCTTT	CASSFYNSEAFF
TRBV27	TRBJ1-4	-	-	TGTGCCAGCAGTATTACAGGGTATCTCGGTGAAAAACTGTTTTTT	CASSITGYLGEKLFF
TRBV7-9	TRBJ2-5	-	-	TGTGCCAGCAGCTTAGGGGGAGTCCAAGAGACCCAGTACTTC	CASSLGGVQETQYF
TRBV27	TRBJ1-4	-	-	TGTGCCAGCAGTGCCCTGTCCGGGGAAAAACTGTTTTTT	CASSALSGEKLFF
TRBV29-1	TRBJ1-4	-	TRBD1	TGCAGCGTGGCCGGGACAGGGAGCGAAAAACTGTTTTTT	CSVAGTGSEKLFF
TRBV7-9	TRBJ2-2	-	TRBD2	TGTGCCAGCAGCCCAGGATCGGGGGGTTGGAACACCGGGGAGCTGTTTTTT	CASSPGSGGWNTGELFF
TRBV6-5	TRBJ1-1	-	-	TGTCCAGAGGGGGGGAGGGACACTGAAGCTTTCTTT	CPEGGRDTEAFF
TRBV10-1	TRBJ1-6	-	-	TGCGCCAGCAGTGAAAGGGGCAGGAATTCACCCCTCCACTTT	CASSERGRNSPLHF
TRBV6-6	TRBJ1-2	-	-	TGTGCCAGCAGTTACTTAGGGACGGAAGGCTACACCTTC	CASSYLGTEGYTF
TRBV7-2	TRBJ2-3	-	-	TGTGCCAGCAGGTCGACAACCACAGATACGCAGTATTTT	CASRSTTTDTQYF
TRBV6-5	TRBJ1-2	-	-	TGTGCCAGCAGTTACCCAGGGGACTATGGCTACACCTTC	CASSYPGDYGYTF
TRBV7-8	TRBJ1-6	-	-	TGTGCCAGCAGCTTTGCCAATTCACCCCTCCACTTT	CASSFANSPLHF
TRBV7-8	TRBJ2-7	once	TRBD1	TGTGCCAGCAGCAGAACCGGGACAGGGTACGAGCAGTACTTC	CASSRTGTGYEQYF
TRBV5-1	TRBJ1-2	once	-	TGCGCCAGCAGCCGGGAAGGGTCTGGCTATGGCTACACCTTC	CASSREGSGYGYTF
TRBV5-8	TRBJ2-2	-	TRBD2	TGTGCCAGCATTCTAGCGGTTAACACCGGGGAGCTGTTTTTT	CASILAVNTGELFF
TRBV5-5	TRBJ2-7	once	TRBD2	TGTGCCACCGGCCCCGGGGGGTCCTACGAGCAGTACTTC	CATGPGGSYEQYF
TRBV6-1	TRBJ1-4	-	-	TGTGCCAGCAGTTCAATGTCCTCAACTAATGAAAAACTGTTTTTT	CASSSMSSTNEKLFF
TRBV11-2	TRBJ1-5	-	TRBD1	TGTGCCAGCAGAAAAGACAGGGTGGGGTTCTATAGCAATCAGCCCCAGCATTTT	CASRKDRVGFYSNQPQHF
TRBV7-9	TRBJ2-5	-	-	TGTGCCAGCAGCTCCAGGGTAGAGACCCAGTACTTC	CASSSRVETQYF
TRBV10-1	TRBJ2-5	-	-	TGCGCCAGCAGTGAGTCGAGCGTCGGGGCAAAAGAGACCCAGTACTTC	CASSESSVGAKETQYF